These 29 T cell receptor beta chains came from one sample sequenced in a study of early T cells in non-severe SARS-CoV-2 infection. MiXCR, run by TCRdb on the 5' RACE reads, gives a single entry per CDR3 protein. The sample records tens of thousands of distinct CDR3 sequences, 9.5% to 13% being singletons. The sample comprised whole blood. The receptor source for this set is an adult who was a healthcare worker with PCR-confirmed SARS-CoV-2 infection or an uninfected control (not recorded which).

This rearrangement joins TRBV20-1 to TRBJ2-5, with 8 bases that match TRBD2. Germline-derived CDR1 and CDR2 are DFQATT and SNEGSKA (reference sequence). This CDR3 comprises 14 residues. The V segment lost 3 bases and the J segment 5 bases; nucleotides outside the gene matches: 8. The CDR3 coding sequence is TGCAGTGCTAGGGGGGAGCGGGGGCCGGAGACCCAGTACTTC. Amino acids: CSARGERGPETQYF.

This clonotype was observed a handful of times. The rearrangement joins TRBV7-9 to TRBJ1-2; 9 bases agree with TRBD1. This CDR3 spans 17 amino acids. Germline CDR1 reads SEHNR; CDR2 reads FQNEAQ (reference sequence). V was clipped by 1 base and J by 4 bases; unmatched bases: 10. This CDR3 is CASSLVTGGTSGYGYTF. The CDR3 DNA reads TGTGCCAGCAGCTTAGTGACAGGGGGGACCTCAGGCTATGGCTACACCTTC.

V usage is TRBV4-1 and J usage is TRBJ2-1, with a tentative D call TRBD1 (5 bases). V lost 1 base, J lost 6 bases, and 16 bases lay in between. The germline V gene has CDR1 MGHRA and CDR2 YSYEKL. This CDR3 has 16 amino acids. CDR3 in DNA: TGCGCCAGCAGCCAAGGGGGCGGTACCCTCGGCAATGAGCAGTTCTTC. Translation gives CASSQGGGTLGNEQFF.

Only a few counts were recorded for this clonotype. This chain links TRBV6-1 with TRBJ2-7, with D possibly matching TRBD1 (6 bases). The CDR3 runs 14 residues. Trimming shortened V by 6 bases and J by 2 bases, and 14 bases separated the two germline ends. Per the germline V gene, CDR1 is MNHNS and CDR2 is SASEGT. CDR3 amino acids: CASRDSGQAYEQYF. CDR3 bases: TGTGCCAGCAGAGACTCGGGACAAGCCTACGAGCAGTACTTC.

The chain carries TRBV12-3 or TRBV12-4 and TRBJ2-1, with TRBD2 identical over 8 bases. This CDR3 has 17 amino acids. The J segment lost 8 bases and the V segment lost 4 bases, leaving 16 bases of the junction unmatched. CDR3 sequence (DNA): TGTGCCAGCAGTTCAGATAACAACGGGGGGGCGAGCGATGAGCAGTTCTTC. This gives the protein CASSSDNNGGASDEQFF.

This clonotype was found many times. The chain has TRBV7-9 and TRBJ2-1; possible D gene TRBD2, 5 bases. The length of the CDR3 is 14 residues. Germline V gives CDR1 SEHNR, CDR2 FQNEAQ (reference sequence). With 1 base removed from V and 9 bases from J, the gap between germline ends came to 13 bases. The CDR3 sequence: CASSLDVVGVEQFF. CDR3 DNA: TGTGCCAGCAGCTTAGACGTGGTCGGGGTTGAGCAGTTCTTC.

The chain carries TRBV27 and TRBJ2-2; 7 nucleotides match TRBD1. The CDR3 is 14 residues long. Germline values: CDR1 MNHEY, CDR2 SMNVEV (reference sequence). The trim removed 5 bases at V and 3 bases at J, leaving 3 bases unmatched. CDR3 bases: TGTGCCAGCAGTCTCAGGGGGTACACCGGGGAGCTGTTTTTT. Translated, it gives CASSLRGYTGELFF.

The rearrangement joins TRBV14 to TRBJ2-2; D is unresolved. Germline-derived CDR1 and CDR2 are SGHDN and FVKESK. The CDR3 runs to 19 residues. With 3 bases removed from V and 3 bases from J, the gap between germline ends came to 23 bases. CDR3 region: CASSHTTTFSQGHTGELFF. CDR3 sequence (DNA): TGTGCCAGCAGCCACACTACTACTTTCTCGCAAGGGCACACCGGGGAGCTGTTTTTT.

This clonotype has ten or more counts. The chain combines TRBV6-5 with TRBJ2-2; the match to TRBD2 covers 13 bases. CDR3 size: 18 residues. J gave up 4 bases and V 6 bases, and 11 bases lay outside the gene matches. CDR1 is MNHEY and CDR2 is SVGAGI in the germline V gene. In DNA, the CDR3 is TGTGCCAGCAGCCTATCCCAGGGACTAGCGGGGTCCACCGGGGAGCTGTTTTTT. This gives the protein CASSLSQGLAGSTGELFF.

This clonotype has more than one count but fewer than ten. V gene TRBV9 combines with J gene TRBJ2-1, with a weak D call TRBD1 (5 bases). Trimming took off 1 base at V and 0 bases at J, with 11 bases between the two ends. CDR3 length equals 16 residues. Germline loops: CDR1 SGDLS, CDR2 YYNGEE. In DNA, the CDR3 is TGTGCCAGCAGCGTATTCGACAGCGACTCCTACAATGAGCAGTTCTTC. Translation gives CASSVFDSDSYNEQFF.

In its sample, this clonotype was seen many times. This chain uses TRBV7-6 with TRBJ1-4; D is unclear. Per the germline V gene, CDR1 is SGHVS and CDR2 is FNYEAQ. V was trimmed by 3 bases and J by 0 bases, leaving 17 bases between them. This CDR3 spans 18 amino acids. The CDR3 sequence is CASSFDPGRRATNEKLFF. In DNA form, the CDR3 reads TGTGCCAGCAGCTTCGACCCGGGGAGGAGGGCAACTAATGAAAAACTGTTTTTT. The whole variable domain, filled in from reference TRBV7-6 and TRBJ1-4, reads GAGVSQSPRYKVTKRGQDVALRCDPISGHVSLYWYRQALGQGPEFLTYFNYEAQQDKSGLPNDRFSAERPEGSISTLTIQRTEQRDSAMYRCASSFDPGRRATNEKLFFGSGTQLSVL.

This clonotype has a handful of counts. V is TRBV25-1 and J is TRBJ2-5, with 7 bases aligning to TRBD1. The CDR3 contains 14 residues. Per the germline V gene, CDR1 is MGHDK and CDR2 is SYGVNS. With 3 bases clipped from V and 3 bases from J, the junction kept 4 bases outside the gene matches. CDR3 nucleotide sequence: TGTGCCAGCAGTGAGTCAGGGGGAGAAGAGACCCAGTACTTC. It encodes CASSESGGEETQYF.

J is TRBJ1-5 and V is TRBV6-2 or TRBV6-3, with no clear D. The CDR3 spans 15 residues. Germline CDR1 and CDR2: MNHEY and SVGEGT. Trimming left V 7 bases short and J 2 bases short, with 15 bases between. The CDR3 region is CASKALVSGNQPQHF. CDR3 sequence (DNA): TGTGCCAGCAAGGCCCTAGTAAGTGGCAATCAGCCCCAGCATTTT.

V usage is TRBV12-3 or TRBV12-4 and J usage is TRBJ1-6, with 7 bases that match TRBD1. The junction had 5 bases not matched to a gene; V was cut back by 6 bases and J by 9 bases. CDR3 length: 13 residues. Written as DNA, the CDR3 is TGTGCCAGCAGCGACAGGGTTGTTTCACCCCTCCACTTT. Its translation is CASSDRVVSPLHF.

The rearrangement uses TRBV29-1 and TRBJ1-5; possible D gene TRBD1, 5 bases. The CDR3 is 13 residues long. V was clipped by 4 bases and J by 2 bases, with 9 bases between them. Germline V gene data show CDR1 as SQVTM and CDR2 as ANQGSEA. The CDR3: CSVAGGGNQPQHF. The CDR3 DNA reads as TGCAGCGTTGCCGGGGGGGGCAATCAGCCCCAGCATTTT. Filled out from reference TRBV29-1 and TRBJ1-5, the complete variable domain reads SAVISQKPSRDICQRGTSLTIQCQVDSQVTMMFWYRQQPGQSLTLIATANQGSEATYESGFVIDKFPISRPNLTFSTLTVSNMSPEDSSIYLCSVAGGGNQPQHFGDGTRLSIL.

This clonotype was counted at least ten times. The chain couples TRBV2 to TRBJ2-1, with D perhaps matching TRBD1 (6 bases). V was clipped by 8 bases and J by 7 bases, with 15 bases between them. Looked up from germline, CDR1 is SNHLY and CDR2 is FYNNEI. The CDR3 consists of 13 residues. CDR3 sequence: CASWGTQGNEQFF. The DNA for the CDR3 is TGTGCCAGCTGGGGGACCCAGGGGAATGAGCAGTTCTTC.

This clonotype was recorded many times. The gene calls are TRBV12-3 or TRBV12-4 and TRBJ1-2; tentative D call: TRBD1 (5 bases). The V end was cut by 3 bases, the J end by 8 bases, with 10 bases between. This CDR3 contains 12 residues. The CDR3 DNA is TGTGCCAGCAGTTTGGGGGACGGAGGCTACACCTTC. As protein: CASSLGDGGYTF.

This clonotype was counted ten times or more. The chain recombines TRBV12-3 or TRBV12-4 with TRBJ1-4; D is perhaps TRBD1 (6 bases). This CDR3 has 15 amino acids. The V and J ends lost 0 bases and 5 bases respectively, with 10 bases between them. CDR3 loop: CASSLAEGENEKLFF. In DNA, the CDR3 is TGTGCCAGCAGTTTAGCGGAGGGGGAAAATGAAAAACTGTTTTTT.

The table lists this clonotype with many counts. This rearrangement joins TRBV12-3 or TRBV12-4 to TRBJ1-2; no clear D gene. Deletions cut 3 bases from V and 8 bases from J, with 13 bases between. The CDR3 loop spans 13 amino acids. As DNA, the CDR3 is TGTGCCAGCAGTTTGAAGGGCTCGGGAGGCTACACCTTC. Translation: CASSLKGSGGYTF.

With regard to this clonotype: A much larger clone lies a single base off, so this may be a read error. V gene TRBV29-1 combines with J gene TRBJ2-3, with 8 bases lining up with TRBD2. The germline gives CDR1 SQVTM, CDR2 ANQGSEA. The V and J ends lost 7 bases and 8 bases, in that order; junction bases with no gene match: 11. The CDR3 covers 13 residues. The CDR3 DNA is TGCAGCGCCGGGTCGGGGGGGCGAGGTACGCAGTATTTT. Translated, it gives CSAGSGGRGTQYF.

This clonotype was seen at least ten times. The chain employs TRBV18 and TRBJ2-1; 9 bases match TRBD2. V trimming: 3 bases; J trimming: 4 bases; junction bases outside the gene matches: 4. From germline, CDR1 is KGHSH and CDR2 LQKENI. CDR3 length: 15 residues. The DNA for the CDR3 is TGTGCCAGCTCACCTTTAGCGGGGGAGTACAATGAGCAGTTCTTC. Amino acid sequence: CASSPLAGEYNEQFF.

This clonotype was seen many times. CDR3 DNA: TGCAGTGCACCCCCGGGGGGCGAGTGGGAAAAACTGTTTTTT. Translating gives CSAPPGGEWEKLFF. The J gene is TRBJ1-4, the V gene TRBV20-1, with D maybe TRBD1 (6 bases). The germline V gene encodes CDR1 DFQATT and CDR2 SNEGSKA (reference sequence). V lost 6 bases to trimming and J lost 8 bases, with 19 bases between them. This CDR3 is built from 14 residues.

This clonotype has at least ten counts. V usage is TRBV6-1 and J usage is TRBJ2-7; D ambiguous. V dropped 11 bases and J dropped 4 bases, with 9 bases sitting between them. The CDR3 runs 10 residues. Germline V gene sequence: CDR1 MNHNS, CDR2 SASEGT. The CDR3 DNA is TGTGCCGGAAGGGTGTACGAGCAGTACTTC. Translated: CAGRVYEQYF.

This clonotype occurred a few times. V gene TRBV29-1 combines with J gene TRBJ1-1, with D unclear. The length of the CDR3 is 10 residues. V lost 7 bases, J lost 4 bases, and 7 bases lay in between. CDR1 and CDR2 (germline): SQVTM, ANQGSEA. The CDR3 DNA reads TGCAGCGCCGGAGTCACTGAAGCTTTCTTT. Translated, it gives CSAGVTEAFF.

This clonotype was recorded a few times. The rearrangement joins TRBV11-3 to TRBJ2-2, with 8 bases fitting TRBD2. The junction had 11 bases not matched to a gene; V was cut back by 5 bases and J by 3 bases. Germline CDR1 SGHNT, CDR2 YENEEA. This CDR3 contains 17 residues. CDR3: CASSAPFSGTYTGELFF. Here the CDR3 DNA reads TGTGCCAGCAGCGCCCCTTTTAGCGGGACTTACACCGGGGAGCTGTTTTTT.

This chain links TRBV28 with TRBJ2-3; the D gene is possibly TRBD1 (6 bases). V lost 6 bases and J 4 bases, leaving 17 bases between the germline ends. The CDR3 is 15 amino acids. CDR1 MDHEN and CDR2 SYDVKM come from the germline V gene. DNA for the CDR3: TGTGCCAGCAGGGTGGGAGAAGGGGGAGCAGATACGCAGTATTTT. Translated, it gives CASRVGEGGADTQYF.

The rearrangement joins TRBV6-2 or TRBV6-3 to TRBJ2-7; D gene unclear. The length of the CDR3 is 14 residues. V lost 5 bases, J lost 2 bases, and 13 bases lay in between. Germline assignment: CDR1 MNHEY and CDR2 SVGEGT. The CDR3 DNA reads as TGTGCCAGCAGTCAACGACTGAGGACCTACGAGCAGTACTTC. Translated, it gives CASSQRLRTYEQYF.

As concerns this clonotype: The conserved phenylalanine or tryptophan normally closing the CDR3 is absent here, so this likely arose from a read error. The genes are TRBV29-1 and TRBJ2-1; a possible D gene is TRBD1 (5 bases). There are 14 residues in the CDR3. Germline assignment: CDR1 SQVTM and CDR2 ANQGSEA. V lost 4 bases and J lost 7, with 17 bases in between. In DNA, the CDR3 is TGCAGCGTTGTCCCCCAGACAGTACAAAATGAGCAGTTCTTA. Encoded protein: CSVVPQTVQNEQFL.

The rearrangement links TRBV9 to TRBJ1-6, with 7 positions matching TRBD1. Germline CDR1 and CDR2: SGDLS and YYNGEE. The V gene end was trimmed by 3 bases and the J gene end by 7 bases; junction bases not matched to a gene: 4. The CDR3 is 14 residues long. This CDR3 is CASSAQGNNSPLHF. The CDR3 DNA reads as TGTGCCAGCAGCGCACAGGGGAACAATTCACCCCTCCACTTT.